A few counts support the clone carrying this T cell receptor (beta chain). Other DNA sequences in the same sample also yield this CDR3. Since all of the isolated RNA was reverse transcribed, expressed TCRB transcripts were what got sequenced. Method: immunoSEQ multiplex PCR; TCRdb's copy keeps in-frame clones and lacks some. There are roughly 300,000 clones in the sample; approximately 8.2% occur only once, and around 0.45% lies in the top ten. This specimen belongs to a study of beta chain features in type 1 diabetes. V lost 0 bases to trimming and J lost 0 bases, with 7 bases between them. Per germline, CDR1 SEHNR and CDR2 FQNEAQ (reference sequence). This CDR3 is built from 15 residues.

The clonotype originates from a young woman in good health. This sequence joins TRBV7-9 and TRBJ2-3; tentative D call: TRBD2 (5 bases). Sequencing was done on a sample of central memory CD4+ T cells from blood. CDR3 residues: CASSLAGGSTDTQYF. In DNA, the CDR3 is TGTGCCAGCAGCTTAGCGGGCGGGAGCACAGATACGCAGTATTTT. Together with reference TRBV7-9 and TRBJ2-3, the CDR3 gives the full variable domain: DTGVSQNPRHKITKRGQNVTFRCDPISEHNRLYWYRQTLGQGPEFLTYFQNEAQLEKSRLLSDRFSAERPKGSFSTLEIQRTEQGDSAMYLCASSLAGGSTDTQYFGPGTRLTVL.